This T cell receptor beta chain was found in a study of regulatory T cells in long-lasting Graves disease. Overall study findings and caveats: Persistent patients shared more public clonotypes (2,741) than newly diagnosed patients (about 970). Limited sample numbers may have lowered accuracy. What was studied was peripheral blood only, and not thyroid tissue.

As for time point: persistent/refractory GD, antithyroid drugs over 5 years with positive TRAb. Preparation of the TCR library used RNA extracted from PBMCs. This clonotype has a handful of counts. The antigen remains undetermined. HTBI primers from iRepertoire and Arm-PCR of CDR3 regions yielded the TCR beta libraries. MiXCR, run by TCRdb on the multiplex PCR reads, gives a single entry per CDR3 protein. The sample yields approximately 500,000 distinct CDR3 sequences, 20% to 25% seen once. The input for sequencing was peripheral blood mononuclear cells (PBMCs), taken when the disease was refractory, from a patient treated with antithyroid drugs. This TCR was sampled from a female donor with Graves disease.

The CDR3, as DNA: TGCAGTGCTAGGCAGGGGGCCTCCTACGAGCAGTACTTC. As protein: CSARQGASYEQYF. The rearrangement uses TRBV20-1 and TRBJ2-7; 8 nucleotides line up with TRBD1. Trimming at V came to 3 bases and at J to 0 bases, leaving 1 base not matched to a gene. The CDR3 length is 13 residues. CDR1 and CDR2 from the germline V gene are DFQATT and SNEGSKA (reference sequence).